Listed here are 30 T cell receptor beta chains from one sample, sequenced in a study of OX40 agonist ivuxolimab in advanced cancers. Method: immunoSEQ multiplex PCR; TCRdb's copy keeps in-frame clones and lacks some. The sample has some 86,000 clones, about 90% seen once; the top ten hold approximately 7%. The material was CD4+ or CD8+ T cells sorted from blood, obtained in a trial of the OX40 agonist ivuxolimab. The receptors stem from an adult with an advanced solid tumor such as melanoma, head and neck, liver or kidney cancer.

V gene TRBV28 combines with J gene TRBJ2-7; 7 bases line up with TRBD1. CDR1 MDHEN and CDR2 SYDVKM come from the germline V gene. The ends lost 7 bases at V and 0 bases at J; junction bases unmatched: 6. The CDR3 is made up of 14 amino acids. DNA for the CDR3: TGTGCCAGCACCCCCGGGACAGCCTCCTACGAGCAGTACTTC. This sequence encodes CASTPGTASYEQYF.

The chain links TRBV28 to TRBJ1-5; D call uncertain. Germline-derived CDR1 and CDR2 are MDHEN and SYDVKM. This CDR3 has 13 residues. Trimming shortened V by 6 bases and J by 7 bases, and 13 bases separated the two germline ends. DNA for the CDR3: TGTGCCAGCAGCGATGCCGGGCCCCAGCCCCAGCATTTT. Translation: CASSDAGPQPQHF.

The CDR3 nucleotides are TGCAGCGTGACCCTTAGCGGACTAGGCACAGATACGCAGTATTTT. Protein product: CSVTLSGLGTDTQYF. This rearrangement joins TRBV29-1 to TRBJ2-3; 7 bases map to TRBD2. The V gene's germline CDR1 is SQVTM and CDR2 ANQGSEA. The CDR3 runs 15 residues. V lost 6 bases to trimming and J lost 1 base; unmatched junction nucleotides: 10.

The chain is built from TRBV21-1 and TRBJ2-4; whether TRBD2, the table's D call, matches the DNA was not checked. TRBV21-1 is a known pseudogene. This CDR3 is built from 20 residues. In DNA form, the CDR3 reads TGTGCCAGCAGCAAAGGAGATGGTCAACCGGGAATGTGTGGCAAAAACATTCAGTACTTC. Translating gives CASSKGDGQPGMCGKNIQYF.

This chain joins TRBV7-3 and TRBJ2-1; D is possibly TRBD1 (6 bases). CDR1 SGHTA and CDR2 FQGTGA come from the germline V gene. The V end lost 4 bases, the J end lost 0 bases, and 10 bases lay between the germline ends. The CDR3 extends over 15 amino acids. This CDR3 is CASSSGQSSYNEQFF. CDR3 coding DNA: TGTGCCAGCAGCTCCGGACAGAGCTCCTACAATGAGCAGTTCTTC. The full variable domain, completed using reference TRBV7-3 and TRBJ2-1, is GAGVSQTPSNKVTEKGKYVELRCDPISGHTALYWYRQSLGQGPEFLIYFQGTGAADDSGLPNDRFFAVRPEGSVSTLKIQRTERGDSAVYLCASSSGQSSYNEQFFGPGTRLTVL.

This clone was detected only once. The chain combines TRBV6-1 with TRBJ1-2; TRBD1 matches 7 bases. With 2 bases clipped from V and 5 bases from J, the junction kept 8 bases outside the gene matches. CDR1 is MNHNS and CDR2 is SASEGT in the germline V gene. The CDR3 covers 15 residues. CDR3 bases: TGTGCCAGCAGTGAACTAAGGGGGCGCCAGTATGGCTACACCTTC. This sequence encodes CASSELRGRQYGYTF.

The rearrangement links TRBV21-1 to TRBJ2-7; the table's D call TRBD1 went unverified against the DNA. TRBV21-1 is given as a pseudogene. This CDR3 comprises 13 residues. CDR3 DNA: TGTGCCAGCAGCCCCGAAGGGGCCAACGAGCAGTACTTC. Its protein is CASSPEGANEQYF.

V usage is TRBV4-2 and J usage is TRBJ2-7; D uncertain. V was clipped by 0 bases and J by 7 bases, with 7 bases between them. This CDR3 is built from 12 residues. Germline assignment: CDR1 LGHNA and CDR2 YNFKEQ. The CDR3 DNA reads as TGTGCCAGCAGCCAAGACCGGATGGAGCAGTACTTC. It translates to CASSQDRMEQYF.

The rearrangement joins TRBV28 to TRBJ2-1; 11 bases agree with TRBD2. V was pared by 6 bases and J by 6 bases, with 13 bases of the junction left unmatched. The CDR3 is 17 amino acids. CDR1 and CDR2 (germline): MDHEN, SYDVKM. The CDR3 DNA is TGTGCCAGCAGATTCCTCGGACTAGCGGGCCAGAGCAATGAGCAGTTCTTC. This gives the protein CASRFLGLAGQSNEQFF.

The rearrangement uses TRBV28 and TRBJ2-2, with TRBD2 matching over 9 bases. Germline V gene data show CDR1 as MDHEN and CDR2 as SYDVKM. J was trimmed by 2 bases and V by 4 bases; bases with no gene match: 8. The CDR3 runs to 17 residues. The CDR3 nucleotides read TGTGCCAGCAGTTCCATAGCGGGAGTGACCAACACCGGGGAGCTGTTTTTT. Protein: CASSSIAGVTNTGELFF.

V is TRBV19 and J is TRBJ2-3; 9 positions agree with TRBD2. Per the germline V gene, CDR1 is LNHDA and CDR2 is SQIVND (reference sequence). V trimming: 9 bases; J trimming: 3 bases; junction bases outside the gene matches: 13. The CDR3 covers 16 residues. CDR3 nucleotide sequence: TGTGCCAGCCCACCCACCGGGCTAGCGGGAACAGATACGCAGTATTTT. This encodes CASPPTGLAGTDTQYF.

The V gene is TRBV4-1, the J gene TRBJ2-1, with a tentative D call TRBD2 (5 bases). The CDR3 is 13 residues long. Germline V gives CDR1 MGHRA, CDR2 YSYEKL. V lost 0 bases, J lost 14 bases, and 14 bases lay in between. The CDR3 reads CASSQDRSGGEFF. In nucleotides, the CDR3 is TGCGCCAGCAGCCAAGATCGGAGCGGAGGAGAGTTCTTC.

The V and J genes are TRBV28 and TRBJ1-3; 10 bases map to TRBD1. Germline V gene sequence: CDR1 MDHEN, CDR2 SYDVKM. V gave up 2 bases and J gave up 0 bases; unmatched junction bases: 7. This CDR3 contains 18 residues. The CDR3 bases are TGTGCCAGCAGTTTAATGGGACAGGGGACGTCCTCTGGAAACACCATATATTTT. Translated, it gives CASSLMGQGTSSGNTIYF. Using reference TRBV28 and TRBJ1-3 for the parts outside the CDR3, the full variable domain is DVKVTQSSRYLVKRTGEKVFLECVQDMDHENMFWYRQDPGLGLRLIYFSYDVKMKEKGDIPEGYSVSREKKERFSLILESASTNQTSMYLCASSLMGQGTSSGNTIYFGEGSWLTVV.

The rearrangement links TRBV20-1 to TRBJ2-5; maybe TRBD2 (6 bases). The CDR3 is 11 amino acids. CDR1 DFQATT and CDR2 SNEGSKA come from the germline V gene (reference sequence). In DNA form, the CDR3 reads TGCACCGGGGGTCCCGAAGAGACCCAGTACTTC. Amino acids: CTGGPEETQYF.

CDR3 nucleotide sequence: TGTGCCAGCGACCCAGGGGGGACGGGCAATCAGCCCCAGCATTTT. Translating it yields CASDPGGTGNQPQHF. This chain uses TRBV19 with TRBJ1-5, with 7 bases aligning to TRBD1. Germline V lookup: CDR1 LNHDA, CDR2 SQIVND (reference sequence). V lost 9 bases and J lost 2; bases outside the gene matches: 10. The CDR3 extends over 15 amino acids.

The chain uses TRBV27 and TRBJ2-2; TRBD2 might be the D (7 bases). V was shortened by 0 bases and J by 1 base, with 21 bases between the two germline ends. Per the germline V gene, CDR1 is MNHEY and CDR2 is SMNVEV (reference sequence). CDR3 length: 20 residues. CDR3 residues: CASSLSAPNMGGRNTGELFF. The CDR3 DNA reads TGTGCCAGCAGTTTATCCGCCCCCAATATGGGGGGGCGGAACACCGGGGAGCTGTTTTTT.

The gene calls are TRBV27 and TRBJ2-7; 12 positions agree with TRBD1. The germline V gene encodes CDR1 MNHEY and CDR2 SMNVEV (reference sequence). The CDR3 extends over 17 amino acids. The junction had 11 bases not matched to a gene; V was cut back by 5 bases and J by 3 bases. CDR3 coding DNA: TGTGCCAGCAGTGCCATTGTGGGACAGGGGGCAATCTACGAGCAGTACTTC. This gives the protein CASSAIVGQGAIYEQYF.

This clone was seen only once. The chain couples TRBV18 to TRBJ2-3; D perhaps matches TRBD1 (6 bases). CDR3 length: 18 amino acids. V was clipped by 3 bases and J by 6 bases, with 25 bases between them. Germline values: CDR1 KGHSH, CDR2 LQKENI. The chain's CDR3 is CASSPRPGHRDDTDTQYF. CDR3 sequence (DNA): TGTGCCAGCTCACCGCGACCGGGACACAGAGACGACACCGATACGCAGTATTTT.

J is TRBJ2-2 and V is TRBV28; no firm D call. The germline gives CDR1 MDHEN, CDR2 SYDVKM. V was cut by 7 bases and J by 5 bases, with 20 bases left in between. This CDR3 spans 16 amino acids. CDR3 protein: CASTAPLGKATGELFF. The DNA of the CDR3 is TGTGCCAGCACCGCCCCGCTGGGGAAAGCGACCGGGGAGCTGTTTTTT.

The chain combines TRBV29-1 with TRBJ2-5; 9 positions agree with TRBD1. The V gene end was trimmed by 7 bases and the J gene end by 5 bases; junction bases not matched to a gene: 11. The CDR3 is 14 residues long. In germline, CDR1 is SQVTM, CDR2 ANQGSEA. CDR3 DNA: TGCAGCGACCGCGGGACAGGGTTTCGTGAGACCCAGTACTTC. It codes for CSDRGTGFRETQYF.

This chain connects TRBV30 to TRBJ2-7; 7 nucleotides agree with TRBD1. V lost 1 base and J lost 6; bases outside the gene matches: 0. The CDR3 is made up of 11 amino acids. Germline V gives CDR1 GTSNPN, CDR2 SVGIG (reference sequence). CDR3 coding DNA: TGTGCCTGGAGTGACAGGGGCGAGCAGTACTTC. Amino acids: CAWSDRGEQYF.

J is TRBJ2-1 and V is TRBV7-3, with D perhaps matching TRBD1 or TRBD2 (5 bases each). Trimming removed 3 bases from V and 10 bases from J, with 10 bases in between. This CDR3 is built from 12 residues. In germline, CDR1 is SGHTA, CDR2 FQGTGA. The CDR3 sequence: CASSLGPSEQFF. The CDR3 DNA sequence: TGTGCCAGCAGCTTGGGACCTAGCGAGCAGTTCTTC.

In its sample, this clone was seen once. This chain joins TRBV28 and TRBJ2-7; 8 bases align to TRBD2. V gave up 8 bases and J gave up 0 bases; unmatched junction bases: 9. The germline V gene has CDR1 MDHEN and CDR2 SYDVKM. The CDR3 covers 15 residues. CDR3 in amino acids: CASVPLAGLSYEQYF. The DNA for the CDR3 is TGTGCCAGCGTCCCTCTAGCGGGCCTCTCCTACGAGCAGTACTTC.

The rearrangement links TRBV11-3 to TRBJ1-1, with TRBD1 matching over 8 bases. The length of the CDR3 is 17 residues. CDR1 SGHNT and CDR2 YENEEA come from the germline V gene. V lost 3 bases to trimming and J lost 1 base; unmatched junction nucleotides: 10. This CDR3 is CASSFEGRTGRNTEAFF. CDR3 nucleotide sequence: TGTGCCAGCAGCTTCGAAGGAAGGACAGGGAGGAACACTGAAGCTTTCTTT.

V gene TRBV2 combines with J gene TRBJ2-7, with D possibly matching TRBD2 (5 bases). Trimming removed 2 bases at V and 2 bases at J, with 22 bases between. In germline, CDR1 is SNHLY, CDR2 FYNNEI. This CDR3 comprises 18 residues. The CDR3 region has the DNA TGTGCCAGCAGTGAAATTTGGGAGAGAGGGTTCCGTGCCTACGAGCAGTACTTC. Translated, it gives CASSEIWERGFRAYEQYF.

This chain links TRBV13 with TRBJ2-3; possible D gene TRBD1, 5 bases. The V end was cut by 1 base, the J end by 2 bases, with 16 bases between. Germline CDR1 PRHDT, CDR2 FYEKMQ (reference sequence). The CDR3 has 17 residues. The CDR3 coding sequence is TGTGCCAGCAGCTTAGCCTGGGGCGGCTTAGTCACAGATACGCAGTATTTT. Encoded protein: CASSLAWGGLVTDTQYF.

This chain connects TRBV2 to TRBJ2-3, with D hard to call. This CDR3 spans 17 amino acids. Trimming removed 4 bases at V and 1 base at J, with 18 bases between. Germline V gene lookup returns CDR1 SNHLY and CDR2 FYNNEI. CDR3 sequence: CASSGPVASIGTDTQYF. The CDR3 region has the DNA TGTGCCAGCAGTGGGCCGGTGGCATCGATTGGCACAGATACGCAGTATTTT.

This chain links TRBV5-8 with TRBJ2-7, with a tentative D call TRBD2 (5 bases). Germline V gene sequence: CDR1 SGHTS, CDR2 YDEGEE. Trimming pared 0 bases from V and 3 bases from J, leaving 7 bases between. The CDR3 is made up of 13 amino acids. CDR3 protein: CASSLGLYYEQYF. Written as DNA, the CDR3 is TGTGCCAGCAGCTTGGGACTATACTACGAGCAGTACTTC. Full variable domain (remainder filled in from reference TRBV5-8 and TRBJ2-7): EAGVTQSPTHLIKTRGQQATLRCSPISGHTSVYWYQQALGLGLQFLLWYDEGEERNRGNFPPRFSGRQFPNYSSELNVNALELEDSALYLCASSLGLYYEQYFGPGTRLTVT.

The chain employs TRBV5-1 and TRBJ2-7, with 7 positions matching TRBD1. Germline CDR1 is SGHRS and CDR2 is YFSETQ. The CDR3 has 13 residues. V lost 3 bases and J lost 5; bases outside the gene matches: 5. The CDR3 DNA is TGCGCCAGCAGCTATGGACAGGTTAACGAGCAGTACTTC. The encoded protein is CASSYGQVNEQYF. The complete variable domain, with remaining parts taken from reference TRBV5-1 and TRBJ2-7, reads KAGVTQTPRYLIKTRGQQVTLSCSPISGHRSVSWYQQTPGQGLQFLFEYFSETQRNKGNFPGRFSGRQFSNSRSEMNVSTLELGDSALYLCASSYGQVNEQYFGPGTRLTVT.

V and J are TRBV19 and TRBJ1-2; 9 positions match TRBD1. Germline V gene data show CDR1 as LNHDA and CDR2 as SQIVND (reference sequence). CDR3 size: 15 residues. V shed 4 bases, J shed 6 bases, and the junction held 9 bases outside the gene matches. This CDR3 is CASSTPGQGLDGYTF. The CDR3, as DNA: TGTGCCAGTAGTACTCCGGGACAGGGTTTGGATGGCTACACCTTC.